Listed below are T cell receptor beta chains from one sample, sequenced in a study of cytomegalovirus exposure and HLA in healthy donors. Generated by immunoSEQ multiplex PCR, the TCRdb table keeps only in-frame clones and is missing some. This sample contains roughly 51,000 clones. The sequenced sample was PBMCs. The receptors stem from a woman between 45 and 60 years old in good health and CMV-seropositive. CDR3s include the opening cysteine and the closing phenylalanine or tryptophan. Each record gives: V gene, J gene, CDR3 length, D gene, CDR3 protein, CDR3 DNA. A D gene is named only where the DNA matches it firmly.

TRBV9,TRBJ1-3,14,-,CASSMNRAGNTIYF,TGTGCCAGCAGCATGAACAGGGCTGGAAACACCATATATTTT
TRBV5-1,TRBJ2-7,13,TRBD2,CASAGLGSYEQYF,TGCGCCAGCGCAGGACTAGGCTCCTACGAGCAGTACTTC
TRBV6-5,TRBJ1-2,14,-,CASSQAQGYYGYTF,TGTGCCAGCAGTCAGGCCCAGGGGTACTATGGCTACACCTTC
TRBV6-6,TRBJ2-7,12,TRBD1,CASRAGGYEQYF,TGTGCCAGCAGGGCAGGGGGTTACGAGCAGTACTTC
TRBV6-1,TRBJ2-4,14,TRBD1,CASSAGTGRHIQYF,TGTGCCAGCAGTGCTGGGACAGGGAGACACATTCAGTACTTC
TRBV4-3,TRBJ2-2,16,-,CASRHTGRGLPGELFF,TGCGCCAGCAGACATACAGGGAGGGGTTTGCCCGGGGAGCTGTTTTTT
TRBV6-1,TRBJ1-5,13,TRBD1,CASVWDRYQPQHF,TGTGCCAGCGTCTGGGACAGATATCAGCCCCAGCATTTT
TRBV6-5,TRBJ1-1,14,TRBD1,CASSSLTGGTEAFF,TGTGCCAGCAGTTCCCTCACAGGGGGCACTGAAGCTTTCTTT
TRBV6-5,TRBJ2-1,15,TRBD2,CASSYSSGRVHEQFF,TGTGCCAGCAGTTACAGTAGCGGGAGGGTCCATGAGCAGTTCTTC
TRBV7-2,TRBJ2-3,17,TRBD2,CASSPRLAGGSGSTQYF,TGTGCCAGCAGCCCTCGACTAGCGGGAGGGTCGGGGTCGACGCAGTATTTT
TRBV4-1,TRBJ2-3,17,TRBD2,CASSQALRGGRADTQYF,TGCGCCAGCAGCCAAGCCCTTCGGGGGGGCCGGGCAGATACGCAGTATTTT
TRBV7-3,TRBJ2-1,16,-,CASSLTPIRGADEQFF,TGTGCCAGCAGCTTAACCCCGATCCGGGGGGCGGATGAGCAGTTCTTC
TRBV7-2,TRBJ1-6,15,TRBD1,CASSLVGTGLLALHF,TGTGCCAGCAGCTTAGTAGGGACAGGGCTTCTCGCCCTCCACTTT
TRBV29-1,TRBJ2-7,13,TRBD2,CSVTSGSSKEQYF,TGCAGCGTTACTAGCGGGAGTTCAAAGGAGCAGTACTTC
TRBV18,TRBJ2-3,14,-,CASSSQGLTDTQYF,TGTGCCAGCTCATCACAGGGACTCACAGATACGCAGTATTTT
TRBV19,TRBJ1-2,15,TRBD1,CASSWDRATNYGYTF,TGTGCCAGTAGTTGGGACAGGGCGACAAACTATGGCTACACCTTC
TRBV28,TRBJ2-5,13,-,CASSLPPEETQYF,TGTGCCAGCAGTTTACCCCCGGAAGAGACCCAGTACTTC
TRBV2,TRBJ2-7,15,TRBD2,CASSDTSGVTYEQYF,TGTGCCAGCAGCGATACTAGCGGGGTAACCTACGAGCAGTACTTC
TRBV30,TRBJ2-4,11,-,CAWSVREEPVF,TGTGCCTGGAGTGTACGGGAAGAGCCCGTGTTC
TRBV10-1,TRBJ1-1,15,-,CASSVRLGGGTEAFF,TGCGCCAGCAGTGTGCGCCTAGGCGGCGGGACTGAAGCTTTCTTT
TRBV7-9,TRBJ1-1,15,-,CASSPDGAGEAEAFF,TGTGCCAGCAGCCCAGATGGCGCGGGGGAGGCTGAAGCTTTCTTT
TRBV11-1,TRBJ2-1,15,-,CASSLGSRGLNEQFF,TGTGCCAGCAGCTTAGGTTCCCGGGGACTCAATGAGCAGTTCTTC
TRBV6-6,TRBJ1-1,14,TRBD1,CASSNQGADTEAFF,TGTGCCAGCAGTAATCAGGGGGCTGACACTGAAGCTTTCTTT
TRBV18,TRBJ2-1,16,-,CASSPLVGSSDNEQFF,TGTGCCAGCTCACCATTAGTGGGTAGCTCCGACAATGAGCAGTTCTTC
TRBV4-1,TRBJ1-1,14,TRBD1,CASSPRDRVTEAFF,TGCGCCAGCAGCCCCCGGGACAGGGTCACTGAAGCTTTCTTT
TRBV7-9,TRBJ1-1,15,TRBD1,CASSVFTGGSIEAFF,TGTGCCAGCAGCGTCTTTACAGGGGGCAGTATTGAAGCTTTCTTT
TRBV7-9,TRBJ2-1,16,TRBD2,CASSLELAGGGNEQFF,TGTGCCAGCAGCTTAGAATTAGCGGGAGGGGGAAATGAGCAGTTCTTC
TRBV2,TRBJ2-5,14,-,CASSGGSRKETQYF,TGTGCCAGCAGTGGAGGGAGTAGGAAGGAGACCCAGTACTTC
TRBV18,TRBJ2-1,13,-,CASSPITRYEQFF,TGTGCCAGCTCACCAATCACTAGATATGAGCAGTTCTTC
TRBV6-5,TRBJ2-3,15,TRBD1,CASREQGASTDTQYF,TGTGCCAGCAGAGAACAGGGGGCTAGCACAGATACGCAGTATTTT
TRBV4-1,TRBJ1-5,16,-,CASSQGGSHSNQPQHF,TGCGCCAGCAGCCAGGGGGGGTCGCATAGCAATCAGCCCCAGCATTTT
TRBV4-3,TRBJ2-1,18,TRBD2,CASSQDGGGGSSYNEQFF,TGCGCCAGCAGCCAAGATGGCGGGGGGGGGAGCTCCTACAATGAGCAGTTCTTC
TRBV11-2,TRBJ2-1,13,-,CASHNNQDNEQFF,TGTGCCAGCCATAACAACCAAGACAATGAGCAGTTCTTC
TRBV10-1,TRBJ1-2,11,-,CASSDRYGYTF,TGCGCCAGCAGTGACCGCTATGGCTACACCTTC
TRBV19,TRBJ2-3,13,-,CASKRAGTDTQYF,TGTGCCAGCAAGCGGGCAGGCACAGATACGCAGTATTTT
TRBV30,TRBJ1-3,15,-,CAWERGAGIGNTIYF,TGTGCCTGGGAAAGAGGTGCGGGAATTGGAAACACCATATATTTT
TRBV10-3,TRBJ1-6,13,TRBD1,CAIRQGESSPLHF,TGTGCCATCAGGCAGGGGGAGAGTTCACCCCTCCACTTT
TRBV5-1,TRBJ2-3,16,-,CASSLSGGASTDTQYF,TGCGCCAGCAGCTTGAGTGGCGGGGCGAGCACAGATACGCAGTATTTT
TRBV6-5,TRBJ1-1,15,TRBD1,CASSLLTGEQGEAFF,TGTGCCAGCAGTCTCCTCACAGGGGAGCAAGGTGAAGCTTTCTTT
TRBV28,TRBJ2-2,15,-,CASSRMDRLTGELFF,TGTGCCAGCAGTCGGATGGACAGACTCACCGGGGAGCTGTTTTTT
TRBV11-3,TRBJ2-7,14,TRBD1,CASSSRDRGGEQYF,TGTGCCAGCAGCTCCCGGGACAGGGGAGGAGAGCAGTACTTC
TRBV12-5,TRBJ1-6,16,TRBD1,CASGKLGDRGNSPLHF,TGTGCTAGTGGAAAACTGGGGGACAGGGGTAATTCACCCCTCCACTTT
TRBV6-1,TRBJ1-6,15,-,CASSVGPSHNSPLHF,TGTGCCAGCAGTGTTGGGCCTTCCCATAATTCACCCCTCCACTTT
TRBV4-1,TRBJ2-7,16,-,CASSQEAISGDYEQYF,TGCGCCAGCAGCCAAGAAGCGATTAGCGGAGACTACGAGCAGTACTTC
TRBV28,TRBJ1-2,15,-,CASSPPDPPGYGYTF,TGTGCCAGCAGCCCACCCGACCCACCGGGCTATGGCTACACCTTC
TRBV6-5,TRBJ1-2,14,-,CASSYLGLAHGYTF,TGTGCCAGCAGTTACTTGGGCCTGGCCCATGGCTACACCTTC
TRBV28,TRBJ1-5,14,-,CASRERSSHQPQHF,TGTGCCAGCAGGGAGAGGAGTTCTCATCAGCCCCAGCATTTT
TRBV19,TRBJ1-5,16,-,CASSRGGRAFNQPQHF,TGTGCCAGTAGTAGGGGGGGGAGGGCCTTCAATCAGCCCCAGCATTTT
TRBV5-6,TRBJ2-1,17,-,CASSLAGWESSYNEQFF,TGTGCCAGCAGCTTGGCCGGATGGGAGAGCTCCTACAATGAGCAGTTCTTC
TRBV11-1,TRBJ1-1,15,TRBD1,CASSPSQGMNTEAFF,TGTGCCAGCAGTCCTTCACAGGGGATGAACACTGAAGCTTTCTTT
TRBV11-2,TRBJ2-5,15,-,CASSEKDWTQETQYF,TGTGCCAGCAGCGAAAAGGACTGGACCCAAGAGACCCAGTACTTC
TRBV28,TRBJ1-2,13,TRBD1,CASRTGGDYGYTF,TGTGCCAGCAGGACAGGGGGGGACTATGGCTACACCTTC
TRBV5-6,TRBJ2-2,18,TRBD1,CASSPTARGPLNTGELFF,TGTGCCAGCAGCCCGACGGCCAGGGGGCCATTGAACACCGGGGAGCTGTTTTTT
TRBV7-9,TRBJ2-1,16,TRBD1,CASSVEGTGVSDEQFF,TGTGCCAGCAGCGTGGAGGGGACAGGGGTTAGCGATGAGCAGTTCTTC
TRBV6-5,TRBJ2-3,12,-,CATQNRADTQYF,TGTGCCACACAAAACCGGGCAGATACGCAGTATTTT
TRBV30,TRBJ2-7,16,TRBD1,CAWSVRDRSRSYEQYF,TGTGCCTGGAGTGTCCGGGACAGATCGAGGTCCTACGAGCAGTACTTC
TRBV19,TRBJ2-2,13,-,CASSIAYTGELFF,TGTGCCAGTAGTATAGCATACACCGGGGAGCTGTTTTTT
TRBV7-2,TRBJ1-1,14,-,CASSLADRNTEAFF,TGTGCCAGCAGCTTAGCCGACAGGAACACTGAAGCTTTCTTT
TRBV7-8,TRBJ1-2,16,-,CASSYYRDKPNYGYTF,TGTGCCAGCAGCTATTACCGGGACAAACCTAACTATGGCTACACCTTC